This T cell receptor beta chain was sequenced during a study of CD8+ T cells in alopecia areata. Extraction and reverse transcription of RNA yielded cDNA as the sequencing template. Here immunoSEQ multiplex PCR was the method, and the copy in TCRdb shows in-frame clones only, minus some. The sample holds 130,000 to 150,000 clones; about 87% are singletons and the top ten take about 15%. Study observations and caveats: Affected lesional scalp, above all in alopecia totalis/universalis, was more clonal than normal scalp.

With respect to this clone: Its specificity is not known.

Between the trimmed V and J ends, which lost 0 bases and 4 bases, there was a span of 12 bases. There are 15 residues in the CDR3. Germline lookup yields CDR1 MNHEY and CDR2 SMNVEV (reference sequence). This rearrangement joins TRBV27 to TRBJ1-1; D perhaps matches TRBD1 (5 bases). The sequence derives from a human donor with alopecia areata. The sample here was CD8+ T cells sorted from blood, taken at week 0. CDR3: CASSLSRTGTTEAFF. The CDR3 coding sequence is TGTGCCAGCAGTTTATCCCGGACGGGGACCACTGAAGCTTTCTTT.